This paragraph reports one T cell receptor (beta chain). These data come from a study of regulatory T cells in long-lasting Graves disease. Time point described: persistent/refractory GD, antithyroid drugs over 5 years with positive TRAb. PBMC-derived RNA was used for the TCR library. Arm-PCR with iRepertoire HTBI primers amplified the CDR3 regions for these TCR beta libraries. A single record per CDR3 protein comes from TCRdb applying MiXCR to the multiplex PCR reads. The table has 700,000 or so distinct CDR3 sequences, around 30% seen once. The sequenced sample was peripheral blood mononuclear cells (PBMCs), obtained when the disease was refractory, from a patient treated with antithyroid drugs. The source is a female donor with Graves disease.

The CDR3 DNA is TGTGCCAGCAGCGCAGAGGGGGGGCTCGACACTGAAGCTTTCTTT. Translating it yields CASSAEGGLDTEAFF. The chain is built from TRBV9 and TRBJ1-1; D is possibly TRBD1 (6 bases). This CDR3 has 15 amino acids. V gave up 3 bases and J gave up 3 bases, with 15 bases separating them. Germline CDR1 and CDR2: SGDLS and YYNGEE.